This entry lists 32 T cell receptor beta chains sequenced from one sample in a study of T cell changes during pregnancy in multiple sclerosis. Clones were read by immunoSEQ multiplex PCR, and TCRdb kept only the in-frame ones, dropping some. The table includes about 62,000 clones, roughly nine tenths detected once. The starting material was peripheral blood, obtained in the first trimester of pregnancy. Receptors originate from a female donor with multiple sclerosis, enrolled in a pregnancy study.

This clone was seen a handful of times. CDR3 protein: CASSYSSSTEAFF. The CDR3, as DNA: TGTGCCAGCAGTTACTCGTCTTCCACTGAAGCTTTCTTT. J is TRBJ1-1 and V is TRBV6-6; D gene unclear. Between the trimmed V and J ends, which lost 0 bases and 4 bases, there was a span of 6 bases. Germline assignment: CDR1 MNHNY and CDR2 SVGAGI (reference sequence). The CDR3 loop spans 13 amino acids.

CDR3 coding DNA: TGTGCCAGCAGCTTCCCTTTACAGGGGGGTCACGAGCAGTACTTC. This translates into CASSFPLQGGHEQYF. V usage is TRBV5-8 and J usage is TRBJ2-7; 8 bases match TRBD1. The CDR3 consists of 15 residues. The V gene end was trimmed by 2 bases and the J gene end by 5 bases; junction bases not matched to a gene: 9. CDR1 is SGHTS, CDR2 YDEGEE, per germline.

This chain joins TRBV5-1 and TRBJ2-5; D is possibly TRBD2 (5 bases). This CDR3 has 13 amino acids. CDR1 SGHRS and CDR2 YFSETQ come from the germline V gene. Deletions cut 1 base from V and 5 bases from J, with 9 bases between. This CDR3 reads CASSLTGIETQYF. The CDR3 DNA reads as TGCGCCAGCAGCTTGACCGGGATCGAGACCCAGTACTTC.

DNA for the CDR3: TGTGCCAGCTCAGGTTTACTAGCGGGAGGCCCTCGAGAGCAGTTCTTC. Protein: CASSGLLAGGPREQFF. V is TRBV18 and J is TRBJ2-1; 12 bases fit TRBD2. V lost 5 bases, J lost 10 bases, and 12 bases stayed unmatched. The CDR3 length is 16 residues. Germline V gene lookup returns CDR1 KGHSH and CDR2 LQKENI.

This chain joins TRBV7-6 and TRBJ1-5; D may be TRBD1 (6 bases). CDR1 is SGHVS and CDR2 is FNYEAQ in the germline V gene. The CDR3 extends over 16 amino acids. Trimming stripped 4 bases from V and 4 bases from J, with 17 bases between. The CDR3 sequence: CASSSIRGAQNQPQHF. The CDR3 DNA reads TGTGCCAGCAGCTCAATCCGGGGGGCACAAAATCAGCCCCAGCATTTT.

The rearrangement uses TRBV2 and TRBJ2-1; 12 nucleotides agree with TRBD2. The germline V gene has CDR1 SNHLY and CDR2 FYNNEI. This CDR3 contains 13 residues. With V trimmed by 4 bases and J by 10 bases, 2 bases remained unmatched. CDR3 bases: TGTGCCAGCAGTGGACTAGCGGGAGTAGAGCAGTTCTTC. It specifies CASSGLAGVEQFF. The variable domain in full, completed from reference TRBV2 and TRBJ2-1, reads EPEVTQTPSHQVTQMGQEVILRCVPISNHLYFYWYRQILGQKVEFLVSFYNNEISEKSEIFDDQFSVERPDGSNFTLKIRSTKLEDSAMYFCASSGLAGVEQFFGPGTRLTVL.

This chain uses TRBV5-1 with TRBJ2-5; 11 bases are shared with TRBD2. J lost 3 bases, V lost 4 bases, and 5 bases had no gene match. In germline, CDR1 is SGHRS, CDR2 YFSETQ. The CDR3 has 15 residues. The CDR3, as DNA: TGCGCCAGCAGCATAGCGGGAGGGTCTGAAGAGACCCAGTACTTC. Its translation: CASSIAGGSEETQYF.

This chain links TRBV30 with TRBJ1-6; D unclear. The CDR3 covers 18 residues. The germline CDR1 and CDR2 sequences are GTSNPN and SVGIG (reference sequence). Trimming removed 1 base at V and 9 bases at J, with 25 bases between. CDR3 region: CAWSAGTGSARSSSPLHF. CDR3 nucleotide sequence: TGTGCCTGGAGTGCCGGTACGGGGTCCGCACGGAGCAGTTCACCCCTCCACTTT.

The gene calls are TRBV6-5 and TRBJ1-2; a weak D match, TRBD1 (6 bases). Germline lookup yields CDR1 MNHEY and CDR2 SVGAGI. There are 16 residues in the CDR3. V was cut by 0 bases and J by 2 bases, with 13 bases left in between. CDR3 DNA: TGTGCCAGCAGTTACTCGTCGCGGGGGCGGAACTATGGCTACACCTTC. Its protein product is CASSYSSRGRNYGYTF.

The chain uses TRBV29-1 and TRBJ1-5, with 9 bases identical to TRBD1. The V segment lost 7 bases and the J segment 4 bases; nucleotides outside the gene matches: 5. This CDR3 has 13 amino acids. CDR1 is SQVTM and CDR2 is ANQGSEA in the germline V gene. CDR3: CSARGQGNQPQHF. DNA of the CDR3: TGCAGCGCCCGCGGACAGGGGAATCAGCCCCAGCATTTT.

The chain couples TRBV5-6 to TRBJ2-2; D might be TRBD2 (5 bases). This CDR3 spans 15 amino acids. V was trimmed by 4 bases and J by 5 bases, leaving 15 bases between them. CDR1 and CDR2 (germline): SGHDT, YYEEEE. In DNA form, the CDR3 reads TGTGCCAGCAGCCGGAAAGGGAGTGGGACCGGGGAGCTGTTTTTT. It translates to CASSRKGSGTGELFF.

This clone was seen just once. The gene calls are TRBV6-8 and TRBJ2-3; maybe TRBD2 (5 bases). From germline, CDR1 is MNHGY and CDR2 SAAAGT. The CDR3 runs 13 residues. CDR3 DNA: TGTCACCGGTCCGGGAAAAGGCCAGATACGCAGTATTTT. It encodes CHRSGKRPDTQYF.

V is TRBV5-1 and J is TRBJ2-7; 7 nucleotides align to TRBD2. The ends lost 1 base at V and 0 bases at J; junction bases unmatched: 4. Per the germline V gene, CDR1 is SGHRS and CDR2 is YFSETQ. CDR3 length: 15 amino acids. CDR3 nucleotide sequence: TGCGCCAGCAGCTTGTCAGCGGGGAGCTCCTACGAGCAGTACTTC. Its protein product is CASSLSAGSSYEQYF. Using reference TRBV5-1 and TRBJ2-7 for the parts outside the CDR3, the full variable domain is KAGVTQTPRYLIKTRGQQVTLSCSPISGHRSVSWYQQTPGQGLQFLFEYFSETQRNKGNFPGRFSGRQFSNSRSEMNVSTLELGDSALYLCASSLSAGSSYEQYFGPGTRLTVT.

V and J are TRBV29-1 and TRBJ1-2; 9 positions match TRBD1. The ends lost 4 bases at V and 3 bases at J; junction bases unmatched: 0. Germline V gene sequence: CDR1 SQVTM, CDR2 ANQGSEA. The CDR3 is 12 residues long. The CDR3 DNA reads as TGCAGCGTTGGGGACAGGGACTATGGCTACACCTTC. This sequence encodes CSVGDRDYGYTF.

V usage is TRBV12-5 and J usage is TRBJ1-5, with 7 bases matching TRBD1. Germline lookup yields CDR1 LGHNT and CDR2 FRNRAP. CDR3 length equals 17 residues. Germline trimming cut 0 bases from V and 9 bases from J; bases unmatched to any gene: 14. The CDR3 sequence: CASGLVQQDRRVSPQHF. In nucleotides, the CDR3 is TGTGCTAGTGGTTTGGTACAGCAGGACAGGCGCGTGTCGCCCCAGCATTTT.

The rearrangement joins TRBV7-9 to TRBJ2-7; 12 bases are a match to TRBD1. This CDR3 has 15 residues. CDR1 is SEHNR and CDR2 is FQNEAQ in the germline V gene (reference sequence). J lost 2 bases, V lost 5 bases, and 4 bases had no gene match. The CDR3 bases are TGTGCCAGCAGCCGGGACAGGGGGCACACCTACGAGCAGTACTTC. Translated: CASSRDRGHTYEQYF.

This clone has a single count. This chain joins TRBV7-9 and TRBJ2-5; unclear D gene. The CDR3 is made up of 16 amino acids. V lost 1 base and J 5 bases, leaving 17 bases between the germline ends. Germline V gives CDR1 SEHNR, CDR2 FQNEAQ (reference sequence). The CDR3 DNA follows: TGTGCCAGCAGCTTAGGTTCGTTGGGCCATAGGGAGACCCAGTACTTC. Translating it yields CASSLGSLGHRETQYF.

V is TRBV5-1 and J is TRBJ1-1, with TRBD1 matching over 7 bases. The J segment lost 3 bases and the V segment lost 1 base, leaving 3 bases of the junction unmatched. Germline V CDR1 and CDR2: SGHRS, YFSETQ. CDR3 size: 14 residues. The CDR3 coding sequence is TGCGCCAGCAGCTTGACAGGGGAATACACTGAAGCTTTCTTT. It encodes CASSLTGEYTEAFF. Full variable domain (rest looked up from reference TRBV5-1 and TRBJ1-1): KAGVTQTPRYLIKTRGQQVTLSCSPISGHRSVSWYQQTPGQGLQFLFEYFSETQRNKGNFPGRFSGRQFSNSRSEMNVSTLELGDSALYLCASSLTGEYTEAFFGQGTRLTVV.

The V gene is TRBV6-5, the J gene TRBJ2-1, with D maybe TRBD2 (6 bases). The CDR3 contains 11 residues. V was trimmed by 6 bases and J by 9 bases, leaving 9 bases between them. Per the germline V gene, CDR1 is MNHEY and CDR2 is SVGAGI. The CDR3 protein is CASSHGGEQFF. CDR3 DNA: TGTGCCAGCAGCCACGGGGGTGAGCAGTTCTTC.

The chain links TRBV5-6 to TRBJ1-3; D is unresolved. V lost 9 bases and J 2 bases, leaving 15 bases between the germline ends. This CDR3 comprises 14 residues. From germline, CDR1 is SGHDT and CDR2 YYEEEE. In DNA, the CDR3 is TGTGCCACCAAAGAAAGAGGCGCTGGAAACACCATATATTTT. Amino acids: CATKERGAGNTIYF.

This clone was recorded once. The chain is built from TRBV4-1 and TRBJ2-5; TRBD2 is a possible D gene (6 bases). The germline CDR1 and CDR2 sequences are MGHRA and YSYEKL. The V end lost 4 bases, the J end lost 1 base, and 13 bases lay between the germline ends. The CDR3 spans 15 residues. CDR3 in DNA: TGCGCCAGCAGCCGGGAGGCCCAGGTCCAAGAGACCCAGTACTTC. The encoded protein is CASSREAQVQETQYF.

The chain is built from TRBV2 and TRBJ2-3; no clear D. This CDR3 has 11 residues. Trimming cost V 10 bases and J 2 bases, with 7 bases left between them. CDR1 is SNHLY, CDR2 FYNNEI, per germline. The CDR3 loop reads CATAPTDTQYF. In nucleotides, the CDR3 is TGTGCCACCGCGCCCACAGATACGCAGTATTTT. Full variable domain (remainder filled in from reference TRBV2 and TRBJ2-3): EPEVTQTPSHQVTQMGQEVILRCVPISNHLYFYWYRQILGQKVEFLVSFYNNEISEKSEIFDDQFSVERPDGSNFTLKIRSTKLEDSAMYFCATAPTDTQYFGPGTRLTVL.

V and J are TRBV5-4 and TRBJ2-7; 9 nucleotides line up with TRBD1. J lost 2 bases, V lost 4 bases, and 7 bases had no gene match. The CDR3 has 15 residues. Germline lookup yields CDR1 SGHNT and CDR2 YYREEE (reference sequence). CDR3 nucleotide sequence: TGTGCCAGCAGCGCCGGGACAGGGAACGCCTACGAGCAGTACTTC. This codes for CASSAGTGNAYEQYF. The full variable domain, completed using reference TRBV5-4 and TRBJ2-7, is ETGVTQSPTHLIKTRGQQVTLRCSSQSGHNTVSWYQQALGQGPQFIFQYYREEENGRGNFPPRFSGLQFPNYSSELNVNALELDDSALYLCASSAGTGNAYEQYFGPGTRLTVT.

This sequence joins TRBV6-1 and TRBJ2-3, with 8 nucleotides matching TRBD2. The CDR3 is 14 residues long. Germline lookup yields CDR1 MNHNS and CDR2 SASEGT. Losses at the gene ends were 11 bases for V and 3 bases for J; bases not matched to a gene: 10. The CDR3 region is CAGNRERETDTQYF. The CDR3 DNA sequence: TGTGCCGGCAACCGGGAGCGGGAGACAGATACGCAGTATTTT.

This chain links TRBV9 with TRBJ2-2; a weak D match, TRBD1 (6 bases). CDR3 size: 15 residues. V lost 1 base and J 5 bases, leaving 12 bases between the germline ends. Germline CDR1 SGDLS, CDR2 YYNGEE. CDR3 sequence reads: CASSVTGFATGELFF. The CDR3 DNA follows: TGTGCCAGCAGCGTAACAGGGTTTGCAACCGGGGAGCTGTTTTTT. Using reference TRBV9 and TRBJ2-2 for the parts outside the CDR3, the full variable domain is DSGVTQTPKHLITATGQRVTLRCSPRSGDLSVYWYQQSLDQGLQFLIQYYNGEERAKGNILERFSAQQFPDLHSELNLSSLELGDSALYFCASSVTGFATGELFFGEGSRLTVL.

V usage is TRBV5-4 and J usage is TRBJ2-7; 10 bases are a match to TRBD2. V dropped 0 bases and J dropped 1; count of bases not matched to a gene: 4. CDR1 is SGHNT, CDR2 YYREEE, per germline (reference sequence). This CDR3 is built from 16 residues. The CDR3 sequence is CASSLEGLANSYEQYF. In nucleotides, the CDR3 is TGTGCCAGCAGCTTGGAGGGACTAGCGAATTCCTACGAGCAGTACTTC.

V is TRBV2 and J is TRBJ1-5, with D possibly matching TRBD1 (5 bases). The CDR3 has 15 residues. CDR1 is SNHLY, CDR2 FYNNEI, per germline. V lost 3 bases to trimming and J lost 4 bases, with 13 bases between them. The CDR3 DNA follows: TGTGCCAGCAGTGACGTGGTTGCAGGGAATCAGCCCCAGCATTTT. Translating gives CASSDVVAGNQPQHF. Full variable domain (missing parts from reference TRBV2 and TRBJ1-5): EPEVTQTPSHQVTQMGQEVILRCVPISNHLYFYWYRQILGQKVEFLVSFYNNEISEKSEIFDDQFSVERPDGSNFTLKIRSTKLEDSAMYFCASSDVVAGNQPQHFGDGTRLSIL.

The V call is TRBV30, the J call TRBJ1-4, with 8 bases that match TRBD1. The germline gives CDR1 GTSNPN, CDR2 SVGIG (reference sequence). This CDR3 contains 15 residues. V dropped 7 bases and J dropped 8; count of bases not matched to a gene: 15. In DNA form, the CDR3 reads TGTGCCTCCTCGAACCCGACAGGGGAAGGAGAAAAACTGTTTTTT. Protein: CASSNPTGEGEKLFF.

This chain uses TRBV7-9 with TRBJ2-1; 7 positions agree with TRBD2. J gave up 8 bases and V 1 base, and 2 bases lay outside the gene matches. CDR1 is SEHNR and CDR2 is FQNEAQ in the germline V gene (reference sequence). CDR3 length: 13 amino acids. CDR3 in amino acids: CASSLGGGHEQFF. The CDR3 nucleotides read TGTGCCAGCAGCTTAGGGGGGGGACATGAGCAGTTCTTC.

The chain couples TRBV6-5 to TRBJ1-2, with 11 nucleotides matching TRBD1. The CDR3 runs to 16 residues. The ends lost 3 bases at V and 4 bases at J; junction bases unmatched: 7. Germline loops: CDR1 MNHEY, CDR2 SVGAGI. CDR3 coding DNA: TGTGCCAGCAGTTATGGGACAGGGGGTATGGGCTATGGCTACACCTTC. This translates into CASSYGTGGMGYGYTF.

The rearrangement links TRBV10-2 to TRBJ2-7; a weak D match, TRBD2 (6 bases). V shed 2 bases and J shed 2 bases, with 13 bases lying between them. Germline V CDR1 and CDR2: WSHSY, SAAADI. This CDR3 region has 15 residues. The CDR3 loop reads CASSEGAGSAYEQYF. The CDR3 coding sequence is TGCGCCAGCAGTGAGGGGGCGGGGTCGGCCTACGAGCAGTACTTC.

The V call is TRBV6-1, the J call TRBJ2-5, with TRBD2 identical over 12 bases. CDR3 size: 15 residues. The germline gives CDR1 MNHNS, CDR2 SASEGT. V lost 2 bases, J lost 2 bases, and 0 bases stayed unmatched. The CDR3 DNA sequence: TGTGCCAGCAGTGAACTAGCGGGGGGGCAAGAGACCCAGTACTTC. Amino acid sequence: CASSELAGGQETQYF.